The next 27 T cell receptor beta chains were all read from a single sample in a study of low-dose radiotherapy and immunotherapy resistance in tumors. Time point meaning: after trial treatment. The treatment here: LDRT plus nivolumab, ipilimumab, low-dose cyclophosphamide and aspirin (RACIN trial). Primers targeting TRAV and TRBV primed first-strand cDNA, covering alpha and beta chains. Over about 19 PCR cycles, TCRs were amplified from a constant-region primer and V-primer adapter. MiXCR, run by TCRdb on the reads, gives a single entry per CDR3 protein. The repertoire holds about 58,000 distinct CDR3 sequences, with 20% to 25% as singletons. The sample here was PBMCs, taken after low-dose radiotherapy plus immunotherapy. Every receptor here comes from a male donor with prostate cancer.

This clonotype was detected many times. The J gene is TRBJ2-3, the V gene TRBV19, with 11 bases lining up with TRBD1. CDR3 length: 13 amino acids. V shed 9 bases and J 3 bases; nucleotides not matched to a gene: 2. Per germline, CDR1 LNHDA and CDR2 SQIVND (reference sequence). This CDR3 reads CASRDRGTDTQYF. In DNA, the CDR3 is TGTGCCAGCCGGGACAGGGGGACAGATACGCAGTATTTT.

This clonotype was seen at least ten times. This rearrangement joins TRBV7-2 to TRBJ2-1; 8 bases align to TRBD2. V lost 2 bases to trimming and J lost 7 bases; unmatched junction nucleotides: 4. CDR3 length: 14 amino acids. Germline V gives CDR1 SGHTA, CDR2 FQGNSA. CDR3 nucleotides: TGTGCCAGCAGCTTAATCGGGACTAGGAATGAGCAGTTCTTC. Amino acid sequence: CASSLIGTRNEQFF.

This clonotype showed up many times. The genes are TRBV5-8 and TRBJ2-2; 8 bases fit TRBD2. The trim removed 4 bases at V and 1 base at J, leaving 3 bases unmatched. Germline V lookup: CDR1 SGHTS, CDR2 YDEGEE. This CDR3 is built from 15 residues. CDR3 amino acids: CASSLAGVNTGELFF. CDR3 nucleotides: TGTGCCAGCAGCCTAGCGGGCGTGAACACCGGGGAGCTGTTTTTT.

The CDR3: CASSPKGGAEQYF. DNA for the CDR3: TGTGCCAGCTCACCAAAGGGTGGAGCCGAGCAGTACTTC. The chain has TRBV18 and TRBJ2-7; D is unresolved. CDR3 length equals 13 residues. CDR1 and CDR2 (germline): KGHSH, LQKENI. V dropped 2 bases and J dropped 6 bases, with 11 bases sitting between them.

This chain uses TRBV4-2 with TRBJ2-7, with TRBD2 matching over 11 bases. The length of the CDR3 is 15 residues. V shed 0 bases, J shed 2 bases, and the junction held 0 bases outside the gene matches. CDR1 is LGHNA, CDR2 YNFKEQ, per germline. This CDR3 reads CASSQETSGAYEQYF. In nucleotides, the CDR3 is TGTGCCAGCAGCCAAGAGACTAGCGGGGCCTACGAGCAGTACTTC.

This clonotype has at least ten counts. The chain has TRBV14 and TRBJ1-1; D unclear. The V and J ends lost 1 base and 3 bases respectively, with 3 bases between them. The CDR3 covers 12 residues. Germline CDR1 and CDR2: SGHDN and FVKESK. The CDR3 DNA reads as TGTGCCAGCAGCCAAGCTCACACTGAAGCTTTCTTT. As protein: CASSQAHTEAFF.

As for this clonotype: The DNA is left out, because the CDR3 cannot be placed on it with certainty; the CDR3 is given as TCRdb lists it. The CDR3 loop reads CASSFYICSARLEGNQPQHF. The chain joins TRBV7-2 to TRBJ1-5. From its first to its last residue, the CDR3 has 20 amino acids. Germline V gene lookup returns CDR1 SGHTA and CDR2 FQGNSA.

The rearrangement links TRBV7-9 to TRBJ2-7; 8 bases match TRBD2. There are 15 residues in the CDR3. J was trimmed by 0 bases and V by 7 bases; bases with no gene match: 8. Germline V gene lookup returns CDR1 SEHNR and CDR2 FQNEAQ (reference sequence). The CDR3 loop is CASNPGGGYSYEQYF. Written as DNA, the CDR3 is TGTGCCAGCAACCCTGGCGGGGGGTACTCCTACGAGCAGTACTTC.

This clonotype turned up a few times. V gene TRBV5-1 combines with J gene TRBJ2-7; the match to TRBD1 covers 11 bases. The CDR3 has 15 residues. Germline CDR1 is SGHRS and CDR2 is YFSETQ. The V segment lost 0 bases and the J segment 4 bases; nucleotides outside the gene matches: 3. The CDR3 reads CASSLVGQGAYEQYF. CDR3 DNA: TGCGCCAGCAGCTTGGTTGGACAGGGGGCTTACGAGCAGTACTTC.

This clonotype has a count of ten or more. V is TRBV7-2 and J is TRBJ2-1, with TRBD2 as a possible D gene (6 bases). CDR1 is SGHTA, CDR2 FQGNSA, per germline. This CDR3 has 15 residues. Trimming took 0 bases from V and 6 from J, leaving 12 bases between them. For the CDR3, the DNA is TGTGCCAGCAGCTTAGCGCGGGAAGAGGGCAATGAGCAGTTCTTC. Protein: CASSLAREEGNEQFF.

This clonotype was counted at least ten times. This rearrangement joins TRBV11-3 to TRBJ1-1; D gene uncertain. V lost 5 bases and J 3 bases, leaving 13 bases between the germline ends. From germline, CDR1 is SGHNT and CDR2 YENEEA. The CDR3 has 14 residues. The CDR3 nucleotides read TGTGCCAGCAGCCAACGATCTATAGACACTGAAGCTTTCTTT. It translates to CASSQRSIDTEAFF. The variable domain in full, completed from reference TRBV11-3 and TRBJ1-1, reads EAGVVQSPRYKIIEKKQPVAFWCNPISGHNTLYWYLQNLGQGPELLIRYENEEAVDDSQLPKDRFSAERLKGVDSTLKIQPAELGDSAVYLCASSQRSIDTEAFFGQGTRLTVV.

This clonotype was counted a single time. This chain links TRBV5-1 with TRBJ2-7, with 11 positions matching TRBD2. Germline CDR1 is SGHRS and CDR2 is YFSETQ. Trimming removed 1 base from V and 7 bases from J; junction bases left unmatched: 7. This CDR3 has 15 residues. The CDR3 region is CASSLTSGGPGEQYF. The CDR3 DNA is TGCGCCAGCAGCTTGACTAGCGGGGGACCGGGGGAGCAGTACTTC.

This clonotype occurred a few times. A far larger clone is just one base off, so this is likely a read error. The rearrangement uses TRBV7-3 and TRBJ2-4, with 13 bases identical to TRBD2. V lost 5 bases and J lost 13; bases outside the gene matches: 17. The CDR3 covers 17 residues. CDR1 and CDR2 (germline): SGHTA, FQGTGA. CDR3 bases: TGTGCCAGCAGCCTCCCCCCGGGACTAGCGGGAATAACTGAGCAGTACTTC. It yields the protein CASSLPPGLAGITEQYF.

This clonotype was observed at least ten times. The chain couples TRBV20-1 to TRBJ2-7; possibly TRBD2 for D (6 bases). V was clipped by 0 bases and J by 9 bases, with 21 bases between them. Germline loops: CDR1 DFQATT, CDR2 SNEGSKA (reference sequence). This CDR3 has 15 amino acids. In DNA form, the CDR3 reads TGCAGTGCTAGAGATCCGGACGGAGGGACCAGAGGGCAGTACTTC. It specifies CSARDPDGGTRGQYF.

The chain is built from TRBV18 and TRBJ1-2; weak D call: TRBD1 (6 bases). The CDR3 covers 14 residues. The germline gives CDR1 KGHSH, CDR2 LQKENI. Trimming pared 5 bases from V and 6 bases from J, leaving 16 bases between. CDR3 loop: CASSSGAGANGYTF. Written as DNA, the CDR3 is TGTGCCAGCTCATCGGGCGCAGGGGCCAATGGCTACACCTTC.

The table lists this clonotype with many counts. V gene TRBV7-2 combines with J gene TRBJ1-1; TRBD1 matches 7 bases. Germline V gene sequence: CDR1 SGHTA, CDR2 FQGNSA. The CDR3 covers 16 residues. The V and J ends lost 6 bases and 6 bases, in that order; junction bases with no gene match: 16. The CDR3 nucleotides are TGTGCCAGCAGAAAACCGGGGGACAGAGGGCAGTCTGAAGCTTTCTTT. This codes for CASRKPGDRGQSEAFF.

The table lists this clonotype with many counts. The chain links TRBV5-1 to TRBJ2-5, with 9 positions matching TRBD2. Germline V gene sequence: CDR1 SGHRS, CDR2 YFSETQ. The CDR3 runs to 17 residues. V was clipped by 0 bases and J by 0 bases; unmatched bases: 6. CDR3 residues: CASSLGSGGTHQETQYF. The CDR3 DNA follows: TGCGCCAGCAGCTTGGGAAGCGGGGGGACCCACCAAGAGACCCAGTACTTC.

Only a few counts were recorded for this clonotype. This chain links TRBV6-1 with TRBJ1-1, with 9 positions matching TRBD1. The CDR3 is 18 residues long. Trimming cost V 4 bases and J 0 bases; bases outside gene matches: 12. Germline V gene sequence: CDR1 MNHNS, CDR2 SASEGT. CDR3 nucleotide sequence: TGTGCCAGCAGTGGGAATACAGGGGGCGCCTCCCTGAACACTGAAGCTTTCTTT. This translates into CASSGNTGGASLNTEAFF.

Many counts were recorded for this clonotype. This sequence joins TRBV4-2 and TRBJ2-5, with 7 nucleotides matching TRBD1. The CDR3 sequence is 14 residues long. The germline V gene encodes CDR1 LGHNA and CDR2 YNFKEQ. V was clipped by 1 base and J by 2 bases; unmatched bases: 1. This CDR3 reads CASSQAQGQETQYF. The CDR3, as DNA: TGTGCCAGCAGCCAAGCACAGGGGCAAGAGACCCAGTACTTC.

Many counts were recorded for this clonotype. The chain uses TRBV2 and TRBJ1-1, with D hard to call. The V and J ends lost 6 bases and 3 bases respectively, with 11 bases between them. There are 13 residues in the CDR3. In germline, CDR1 is SNHLY, CDR2 FYNNEI. The CDR3 sequence: CASRTGIDTEAFF. The CDR3 coding sequence is TGTGCCAGCAGAACGGGGATCGACACTGAAGCTTTCTTT.

Regarding this clonotype: A far bigger clonotype differs at one base, so this is likely a read error. The chain carries TRBV5-1 and TRBJ2-3; 7 nucleotides align to TRBD2. Near its end, the DNA agrees better with TRBJ2-1, so the J call may be wrong. The CDR3 has 14 amino acids. Germline-derived CDR1 and CDR2 are SGHRS and YFSETQ. CDR3 residues: CTSSLGPGRDEQFF. CDR3 in DNA: TGCACCAGCAGCTTGGGGCCGGGGAGGGATGAGCAGTTCTTC.

This clonotype was seen ten or more times. The chain uses TRBV7-2 and TRBJ2-7; tentatively, D is TRBD1 (5 bases). There are 16 residues in the CDR3. The germline gives CDR1 SGHTA, CDR2 FQGNSA. Trimming pared 5 bases from V and 0 bases from J, leaving 17 bases between. This CDR3 reads CASSDEVTTGSYEQYF. Here the CDR3 DNA reads TGTGCCAGCAGCGACGAGGTTACTACAGGCTCCTACGAGCAGTACTTC. The full variable domain, with the rest looked up from reference TRBV7-2 and TRBJ2-7, is GAGVSQSPSNKVTEKGKDVELRCDPISGHTALYWYRQSLGQGLEFLIYFQGNSAPDKSGLPSDRFSAERTGGSVSTLTIQRTQQEDSAVYLCASSDEVTTGSYEQYFGPGTRLTVT.

This clonotype was seen many times. The V call is TRBV29-1, the J call TRBJ1-6; D possibly corresponds to TRBD1 (5 bases). Germline V CDR1 and CDR2: SQVTM, ANQGSEA. The V and J ends lost 5 bases and 8 bases respectively, with 13 bases between them. The CDR3 extends over 13 amino acids. The DNA for the CDR3 is TGCAGCGTTAAAGGGGCTCGGGATTCACCCCTCCACTTT. Protein product: CSVKGARDSPLHF.

There are many counts of this clonotype. The genes are TRBV21-1 and TRBJ1-1; the table assigns TRBD1, which was not confirmed against the DNA. TRBV21-1 is marked as a pseudogene. This CDR3 contains 15 residues. CDR3 in amino acids: CASSKGHRGNTEAFF. CDR3 coding DNA: TGTGCCAGCAGTAAAGGGCACAGGGGCAACACTGAAGCTTTCTTT.

There are many counts of this clonotype. The chain recombines TRBV19 with TRBJ2-1; 7 bases line up with TRBD2. The V and J ends lost 2 bases and 6 bases, in that order; junction bases with no gene match: 7. CDR3 length: 15 residues. Germline V gene lookup returns CDR1 LNHDA and CDR2 SQIVND (reference sequence). CDR3: CASSIRQGGGNEQFF. As DNA, the CDR3 is TGTGCCAGTAGTATAAGGCAGGGCGGGGGCAATGAGCAGTTCTTC.

The chain uses TRBV7-2 and TRBJ2-2, with 9 bases matching TRBD1. The V and J ends lost 5 bases and 7 bases, in that order; junction bases with no gene match: 8. CDR1 and CDR2 from the germline V gene are SGHTA and FQGNSA. The CDR3 covers 15 residues. The CDR3 protein is CASSQQGALGGELFF. CDR3 nucleotide sequence: TGTGCCAGCAGCCAACAGGGGGCACTAGGCGGGGAGCTGTTTTTT.

This clonotype was seen repeatedly, ten times or more. The chain is built from TRBV11-3 and TRBJ2-2; TRBD2 matches at 11 bases. Germline CDR1 is SGHNT and CDR2 is YENEEA. Germline trimming cut 4 bases from V and 4 bases from J; bases unmatched to any gene: 26. CDR3 length: 23 amino acids. The CDR3 reads CASSSNPRRYPAGTSGPTGELFF. As DNA, the CDR3 is TGTGCCAGCAGCTCAAACCCGCGGAGGTACCCGGCCGGGACTAGCGGACCCACCGGGGAGCTGTTTTTT.